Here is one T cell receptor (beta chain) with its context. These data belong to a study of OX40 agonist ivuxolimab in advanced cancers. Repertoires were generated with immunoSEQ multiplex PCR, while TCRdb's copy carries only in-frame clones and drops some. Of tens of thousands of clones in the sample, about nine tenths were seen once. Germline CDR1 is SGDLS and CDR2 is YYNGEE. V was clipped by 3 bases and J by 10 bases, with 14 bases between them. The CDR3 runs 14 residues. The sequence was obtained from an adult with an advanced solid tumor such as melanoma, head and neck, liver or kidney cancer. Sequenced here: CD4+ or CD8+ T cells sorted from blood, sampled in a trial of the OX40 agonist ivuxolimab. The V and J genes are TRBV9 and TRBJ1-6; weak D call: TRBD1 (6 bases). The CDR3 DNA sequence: TGTGCCAGCAGCGAGGGCAACAGGGAGTCACCCCTCCACTTT. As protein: CASSEGNRESPLHF.